The rows below give T cell receptor beta chains drawn from one sample of a study of T cells after yellow fever vaccination. MiXCR, run by TCRdb on the 5' RACE reads, gives a single entry per CDR3 protein. Among a few hundred thousand distinct CDR3 sequences listed, approximately 3.9% were seen once. The material sequenced was PBMCs, taken 5 days after the yellow fever booster vaccination. The receptors stem from a man aged 18 to 29 who received the YFV17D yellow fever vaccine. CDR3s include the opening cysteine and the closing phenylalanine or tryptophan.

V	J	CDR3
TRBV7-3	TRBJ1-2	CASSPSGDNYGYTF
TRBV9	TRBJ2-1	CASSVSSGLSSYNEQFF
TRBV2	TRBJ2-3	CGSRRASVGDTQYF
TRBV7-2	TRBJ2-4	CASSLWVRAGGGKNIQYF
TRBV10-3	TRBJ2-4	CAISDGTARVQYF
TRBV27	TRBJ2-4	CASSFGTKSIQYF
TRBV5-1	TRBJ2-3	CASGSGEGRDTQYF
TRBV19	TRBJ2-5	CASRKGAQETQYF
TRBV18	TRBJ1-1	CASSPPGQGPNTEAFF
TRBV6-6	TRBJ1-5	CASSFSGGEQPQHF
TRBV5-5	TRBJ1-1	CASSDIMNTEAFF
TRBV29-1	TRBJ1-1	CSVDGTPLQAFF
TRBV27	TRBJ1-4	CASSPGGIREKLFF
TRBV5-1	TRBJ2-3	CASSAQGVTDTQYF
TRBV7-9	TRBJ1-2	CASSGEDRGHYGYTF
TRBV5-6	TRBJ1-2	CASSPTTGTTGYTF
TRBV6-4	TRBJ2-1	CASSALGEQFF
TRBV15	TRBJ2-3	CATSRPPPGTGTDTQYF
TRBV18	TRBJ2-2	CASSEGLADTGELFF
TRBV5-3	TRBJ1-3	CARSRTPTGTGGLGGNTIYF
TRBV5-4	TRBJ2-7	CASSTRMAGGHHAQYF
TRBV5-1	TRBJ2-3	CASSLGEGTDTQYF
TRBV18	TRBJ2-4	CASSPTGEGYIQYF
TRBV29-1	TRBJ1-1	CSVERGGTEAFF
TRBV28	TRBJ1-1	CASRVQGSHTEAFF
TRBV6-6	TRBJ2-4	CASSYPSSGGAGMAKNIQYF
TRBV29-1	TRBJ1-5	CSVTGQGDQPQHF
TRBV18	TRBJ2-1	CASSPSPGPENNEQFF